What follows is one T cell receptor beta chain and its context. Its recognized antigen is unknown. It has no much larger one-base neighbor in the sample; base qualities were not kept. The CDR3 runs 14 amino acids, cysteine and phenylalanine included. The only DNA kept is the CDR3, 42 bases in frame from the first base. Trimming at the junction amounts to 10 bases on V and 3 bases on J, and the germline ends lie 16 bases apart. From the germline V gene (reference sequence), CDR1 is LNHDA and CDR2 is SQIVND. The source of the sample is a study of persistence of HIV-infected CD4 T cells (dated by TCRdb to the early 2020s). At the level of the whole study: The study isolated CMV- and HIV-1 Gag-responding CD4+ T cells from ART-treated individuals to examine antigen-driven clonal expansion of HIV-1-infected cells. The median time participants had been on suppressive ART was about 8 years. Peripheral blood samples of up to about 200 mL were obtained at multiple time points, with the exception of a couple of participants, for whom leukapheresis was performed at a single time point. TCRbeta sequencing assessed the clonality of all cells in each sorted population, while proviral sequencing assessed the clonality of infected cells. In the cross-participant TCR cluster analysis, fewer than 10 participants were included for CMV and 7 participants were included for Gag. Summary of the overall study and its limitations: TCR oligoclonality correlated with proviral oligoclonality within the same sorted populations. Antigen-responding cells were enriched for expanded CDR3beta sequences that were degenerate, which suggests that CD4+ responses to CMV and Gag underwent convergent selection. TCRbeta richness in CMV- and Gag-responding cells was significantly lower than in anti-CD3/anti-CD28-responding cells; CMV-responding cells had higher oligoclonality than CD3/CD28-stimulated and Gag-responding cells. Only a small number of individuals took part in the study, and the range of antigens tested was limited. Bulk TCR analyses could not be restricted to the rare CMV-responding cells that actually carried HIV-1 proviruses.

Read against the paper, the sample's treatment or condition label means: suppressive antiretroviral therapy. Lysates of CMV-infected fibroblasts were used at about 10 ug/mL for cell stimulation. Memory populations depleted of antigen-responding cells were obtained by sorting nonresponding CD40L-negative CD69-negative CD45RO-high memory CD4+ T cells. HIV-1-infected adults in whom suppressive ART had been started during chronic infection were enrolled as participants. For at least 4 years, the participants' plasma HIV-1 RNA had been undetectable, below 50 copies/mL. To be included, participants needed a CD4+ T cell count above 400 cells/uL and a positive CMV serology. Before stimulation, PBMCs were isolated using density centrifugation and depleted of CD8+ T cells. For approximately 19 hours, the CD8-depleted PBMCs were stimulated with anti-CD28/CD49d costimulation, a CD40-blocking antibody, and enfuvirtide to prevent new infections. Cells were sorted on a Beckman Coulter MoFlo Legacy or XDP sorter, with propidium iodide excluding dead cells. The QIAamp DNA Mini Kit was used for genomic DNA extraction from samples above one million cells, and the Quick-DNA Microprep Kit was used otherwise.

TCRbeta repertoires were sequenced from genomic DNA with the immunoSEQ hsTCRB assay version 4 in survey mode. For TCRbeta sequencing, genomic DNA was diluted to 10 ng/uL, and up to about 1 ug was used per sample. In the source study's methods: TCRbeta data analysis was done in ImmunoSeq Analyzer 3.0, and diversity was calculated on productive nucleotide rearrangements. The improved Chao index was used to estimate lower-bound TCR diversity, and the Gini coefficient was used to estimate clonality using the Immunarch R package. When different nucleotide rearrangements encoded the same CDR3beta amino acid sequence, each rearrangement was treated as a distinct clonotype. Differential abundance analysis identified TCRbeta sequences significantly enriched in antigen-responding cells relative to anti-CD3/anti-CD28-activated cells. TCRs were clustered by predicted peptide-MHC specificity with GLIPH2, both within individual participants and across merged participant data sets. TCRdb holds this immuneACCESS table with in-frame rearrangements only. Some clones are missing; in checked studies, unresolved V genes explain under half, and the rest has no known cause. V, J and clone size were drawn from that table, and D and trimming were deduced from the DNA. Present in this sample are more than 30,000 clones, approximately 80% of which were seen just once. Approximately 1.6% of the sample lies in the top ten.

The starting material was CD4+ T cells sorted from PBMCs after approximately 19-hour stimulation, obtained from a patient who received antiretroviral therapy. In light of the paper, this sample's cell subset or site label describes: CD40L-CD69- CD45RO-high memory CD4 T cells not responding to CMV lysate. The receptor chain draws on TRBV19 and TRBJ1-5; TRBD1 is a possible D gene, resting on 6 matching bases. The sequence was obtained from an adult man with HIV who was CMV-seropositive. The CDR3 sequence is CATGRGEVNQPQHF. The DNA sequence is given as TGTGCCACCGGTAGGGGGGAGGTCAATCAGCCCCAGCATTTT.